The 6 T cell receptor beta chains listed next were all sequenced from one sample in a study of low-dose radiotherapy and immunotherapy resistance in tumors (dated by TCRdb to 2021 to 2024). These reads were obtained on an Illumina HiSeq 2500. First-strand cDNA was synthesized using Superscript III and a set of TRAV- and TRBV-specific primers, so that both TCRalpha and TCRbeta chains were covered. TCRs were amplified with Phusion for around 21 PCR cycles, with a constant-region primer paired with the adapter attached to the V primers. TCRdb itself trimmed the public reads at Q25 with fastp, ran MiXCR and retained productive beta chains. Identical CDR3 proteins give one entry, which carries the most common genes and DNA. For this sample there are approximately 30,000 distinct CDR3 sequences; around 50% appear just once. 4.5% to 7% of the sample belongs to the ten largest clones. The sample's time point label, decoded: after trial treatment. The sample's treatment or condition, from its label and the paper: LDRT plus nivolumab, ipilimumab, low-dose cyclophosphamide and aspirin (RACIN trial).

The sequencing used PBMCs, collected after low-dose radiotherapy plus immunotherapy. The source of these receptors is a male donor with gallbladder cancer.

J is TRBJ1-6 and V is TRBV5-4, with 8 bases aligning to TRBD1. The CDR3 totals 12 residues. With 5 bases clipped from V and 19 bases from J, the junction kept 11 bases outside the gene matches. The germline CDR1 and CDR2 sequences are SGHNT and YYREEE (reference sequence). The CDR3 loop is CASRDKGQEEHF. Written as DNA, the CDR3 is TGTGCCAGCAGGGATAAGGGACAGGAGGAGCACTTT.

This clonotype was observed a few times. The chain has TRBV7-2 and TRBJ2-5, with unresolved D. Germline lookup yields CDR1 SGHTA and CDR2 FQGNSA. The CDR3 is 17 amino acids. Trimming removed 1 base at V and 2 bases at J, with 17 bases between. The CDR3 sequence: CASSLVFFLARQETQYF. CDR3 nucleotides: TGTGCCAGCAGCTTAGTTTTTTTTTTGGCTCGACAAGAGACCCAGTACTTC. Combining the CDR3 with reference TRBV7-2 and TRBJ2-5 gives the whole variable domain GAGVSQSPSNKVTEKGKDVELRCDPISGHTALYWYRQSLGQGLEFLIYFQGNSAPDKSGLPSDRFSAERTGGSVSTLTIQRTQQEDSAVYLCASSLVFFLARQETQYFGPGTRLLVL.

The genes are TRBV11-2 and TRBJ2-2; 10 bases fit TRBD2. The V and J ends lost 5 bases and 4 bases, in that order; junction bases with no gene match: 7. The CDR3 totals 16 residues. The germline CDR1 and CDR2 sequences are SGHAT and FQNNGV. The CDR3 DNA reads as TGTGCCAGCAGCCCGCGACTAGCGGGCGTCACCGGGGAGCTGTTTTTT. Its protein product is CASSPRLAGVTGELFF.

The rearrangement links TRBV11-1 to TRBJ2-3, with D possibly called TRBD1 or TRBD2 (7 bases each). This CDR3 spans 16 amino acids. V gave up 3 bases and J gave up 5 bases, with 18 bases separating them. CDR1 and CDR2 (germline): SGHAT, FQDESV (reference sequence). The CDR3 protein is CASSFSSTGRGDTQYF. CDR3 coding DNA: TGTGCCAGCAGCTTTTCTTCGACAGGGAGGGGAGATACGCAGTATTTT.

This clonotype was picked up many times. The chain has TRBV5-1 and TRBJ2-2; 9 bases align to TRBD1. Germline V lookup: CDR1 SGHRS, CDR2 YFSETQ. After removal of 7 bases from V and 1 base from J, the junction contained 2 bases not matched to a gene. CDR3 length equals 14 residues. The CDR3, as DNA: TGCGCCAGCGGGACAGGGTGGAACACCGGGGAGCTGTTTTTT. Translating it yields CASGTGWNTGELFF.

The chain links TRBV12-3 or TRBV12-4 to TRBJ2-5; 8 nucleotides line up with TRBD1. This CDR3 has 15 residues. V lost 6 bases to trimming and J lost 8 bases; unmatched junction nucleotides: 14. The CDR3 loop reads CASSNPAGGNGTQYF. CDR3 coding DNA: TGTGCCAGCAGCAACCCCGCAGGGGGCAATGGTACCCAGTACTTC.